This TCR beta chain came from a study of CD8 T cells in ankylosing spondylitis. Study conclusions and caveats: Among TCR beta sequences, a motif of fewer than 10 highly homologous variants appeared characteristic of ankylosing spondylitis blood. Peripheral blood held disease-linked clones only at relatively low frequency, and these were CD8+.

Per germline, CDR1 MGHRA and CDR2 YSYEKL. Trimming left V 0 bases short and J 5 bases short, with 14 bases between. The CDR3 is 15 amino acids. Each CDR3 protein is one row after TCRdb ran MiXCR on the 5' RACE reads. The repertoire holds about 130,000 distinct CDR3 sequences, with roughly an eighth as singletons. This clonotype was detected ten times or more. Its antigen is currently unknown. The receptor comes from a female donor with ankylosing spondylitis or in good health (not recorded which). The sequenced material came from blood, either unsorted or a sorted T cell fraction (not recorded which). V and J are TRBV4-1 and TRBJ2-7; D call uncertain. The CDR3 loop is CASSQDDLLLDEQYF. The CDR3, as DNA: TGCGCCAGCAGCCAAGATGACCTTTTGTTGGACGAGCAGTACTTC.